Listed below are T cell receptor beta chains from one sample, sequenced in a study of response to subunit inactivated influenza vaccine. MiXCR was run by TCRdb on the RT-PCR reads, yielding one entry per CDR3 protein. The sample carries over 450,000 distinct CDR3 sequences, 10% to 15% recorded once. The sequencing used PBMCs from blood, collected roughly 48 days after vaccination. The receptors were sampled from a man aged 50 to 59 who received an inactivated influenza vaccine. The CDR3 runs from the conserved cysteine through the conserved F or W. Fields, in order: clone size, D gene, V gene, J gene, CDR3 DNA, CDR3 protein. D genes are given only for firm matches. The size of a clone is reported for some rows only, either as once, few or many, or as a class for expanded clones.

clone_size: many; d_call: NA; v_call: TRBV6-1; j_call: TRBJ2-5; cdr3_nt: TGTGCCAGCAGAACAAACAAGGCCCAGGCACAGCTGGGGACCCAGTACTTC; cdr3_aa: CASRTNKAQAQLGTQYF
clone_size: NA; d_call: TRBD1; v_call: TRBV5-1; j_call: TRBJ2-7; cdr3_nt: TGCGCCAGCAGCTTGGGGACAGGGAACCACGAGCAGTACTTC; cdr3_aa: CASSLGTGNHEQYF
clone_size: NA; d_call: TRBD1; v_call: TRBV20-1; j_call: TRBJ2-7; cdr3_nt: TGCAGTGCTAGAGACCCGGGACAGGGGGACCACGAGCAGTACTTC; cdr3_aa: CSARDPGQGDHEQYF
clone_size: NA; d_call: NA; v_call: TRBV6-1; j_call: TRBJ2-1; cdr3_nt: TGTGCCAGCACGCATGGTCGGAATGAGCAGTTCTTC; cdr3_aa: CASTHGRNEQFF
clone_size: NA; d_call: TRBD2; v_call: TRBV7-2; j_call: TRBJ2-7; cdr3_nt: TGTGCCAGCAGCCAGACTAGCGGGCACTCCTACGAGCAGTACTTC; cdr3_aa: CASSQTSGHSYEQYF
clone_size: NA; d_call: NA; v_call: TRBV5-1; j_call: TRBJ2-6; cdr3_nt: TGCGCCAGCAGCCCTCGGGGTAGGTCTGGGGCCAACGTCCTGACTTTC; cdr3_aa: CASSPRGRSGANVLTF
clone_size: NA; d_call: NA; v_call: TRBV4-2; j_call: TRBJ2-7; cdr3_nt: TGTGCCAGCAGCCAAGAGTCTGTACGGGAAACCTACGAGCAGTACTTC; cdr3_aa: CASSQESVRETYEQYF
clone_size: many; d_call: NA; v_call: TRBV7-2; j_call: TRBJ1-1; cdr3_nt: TGCGCCAGCAGTTCCGGGATGAACACTGAAGCTTTCTTT; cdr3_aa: CASSSGMNTEAFF
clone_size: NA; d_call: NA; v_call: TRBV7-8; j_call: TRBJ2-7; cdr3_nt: TGTGCCAGCAGCCACGGGTGGAGCTCCTACGAGCAGTACTTC; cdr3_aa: CASSHGWSSYEQYF
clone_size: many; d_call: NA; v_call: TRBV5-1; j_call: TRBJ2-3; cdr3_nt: TGCGCCAGCAGCAACGGGCTTAGCACAGATACGCAGTATTTT; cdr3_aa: CASSNGLSTDTQYF
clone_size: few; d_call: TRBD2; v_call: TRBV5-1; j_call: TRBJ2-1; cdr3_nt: TGCGCCAGCAGCTTGGTGGGGGCGATTATACTAGCGGGGCACAATGAGCAGTTCTTC; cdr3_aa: CASSLVGAIILAGHNEQFF
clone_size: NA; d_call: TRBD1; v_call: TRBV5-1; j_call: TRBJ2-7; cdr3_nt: TGCGCCAGCAGCTTGGGACCGGGACAGTACTCCTACGAGCAGTACTTC; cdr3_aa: CASSLGPGQYSYEQYF
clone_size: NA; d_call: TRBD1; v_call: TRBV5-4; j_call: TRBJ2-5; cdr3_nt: TGTGCCAGCAGCAAAGGGACAGGGGGCCAAGAGACCCAGTACTTC; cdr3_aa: CASSKGTGGQETQYF
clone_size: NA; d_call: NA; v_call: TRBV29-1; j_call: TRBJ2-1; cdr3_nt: TGCAGCGTTGTTGTGCTCATTGGGGTCCAGCTGATCTTC; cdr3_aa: CSVVVLIGVQLIF
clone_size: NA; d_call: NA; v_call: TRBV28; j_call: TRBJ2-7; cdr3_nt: TGTGCCACCCCTGTCCGGGACATTCACAGCTCCTACGAGCAGTACTTC; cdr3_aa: CATPVRDIHSSYEQYF
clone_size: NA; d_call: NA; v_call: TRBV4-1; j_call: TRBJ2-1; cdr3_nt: TGCGCCAGCAGCCAAGATGGCAGGGAGCAGTTCTTC; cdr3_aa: CASSQDGREQFF
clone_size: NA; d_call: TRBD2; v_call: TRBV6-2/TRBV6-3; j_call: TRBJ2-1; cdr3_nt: TGTGCCAGCCTAAGGGCTAGCGGGACCAATGAGCAGTTCTTC; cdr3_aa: CASLRASGTNEQFF
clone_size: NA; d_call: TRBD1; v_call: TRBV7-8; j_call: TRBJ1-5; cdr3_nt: TGTGCCAGCAGCTCCGGACAGGGGGCCTATCAGCCCCAGCATTTT; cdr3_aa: CASSSGQGAYQPQHF
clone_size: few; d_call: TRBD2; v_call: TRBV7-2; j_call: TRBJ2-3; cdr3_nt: TGTGCCAGCAGCCCCAGCGGGGGCCACACAGATACGCAGTATTTT; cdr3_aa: CASSPSGGHTDTQYF
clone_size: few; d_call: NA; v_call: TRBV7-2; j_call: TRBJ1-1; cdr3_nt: TGTGCCAGCAGAGTGACAGGGAACACTGAAGCTTTCTTT; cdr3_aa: CASRVTGNTEAFF
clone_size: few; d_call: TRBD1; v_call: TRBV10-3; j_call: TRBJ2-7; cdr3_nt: TGTGCCATCGGCCGAGGGGGAAACCGGGACAGGGCTAACGAGCAGTACTTC; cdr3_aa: CAIGRGGNRDRANEQYF
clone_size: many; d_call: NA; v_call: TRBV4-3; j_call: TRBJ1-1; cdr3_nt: TGCGCCAGCAGCGAAGGACAGAGGGGGACTGAAGCTTTCTTT; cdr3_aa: CASSEGQRGTEAFF
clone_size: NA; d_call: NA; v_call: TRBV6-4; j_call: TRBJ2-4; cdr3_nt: TGTGCCAGCAGTGGCCTCCTTTCGTGGATTCAGTACTTC; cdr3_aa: CASSGLLSWIQYF
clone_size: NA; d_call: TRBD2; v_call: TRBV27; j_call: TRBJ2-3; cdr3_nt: TGTGCCAGCAGTCCCCTGTTCGCGGGGGGGTCCGATACGCAGTATTTT; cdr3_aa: CASSPLFAGGSDTQYF
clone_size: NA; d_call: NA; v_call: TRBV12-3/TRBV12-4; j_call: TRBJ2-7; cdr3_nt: TGTGCCAGCAGTGATCGGTACTACGAGCAGTACTTC; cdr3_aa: CASSDRYYEQYF
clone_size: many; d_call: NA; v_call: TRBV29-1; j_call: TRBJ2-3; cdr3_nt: TGCAGCGTTGAACGATGGGCGGGGACTGGCACAGATACGCAGTATTTT; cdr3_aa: CSVERWAGTGTDTQYF
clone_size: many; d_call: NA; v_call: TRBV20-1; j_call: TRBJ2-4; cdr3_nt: TGCAGTGCTCTAGGAGCCAAAAACATTCAGTACTTC; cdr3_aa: CSALGAKNIQYF
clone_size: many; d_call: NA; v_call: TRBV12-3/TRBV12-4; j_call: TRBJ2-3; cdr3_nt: TGTGCCAGCAGTTGGACTGGCACAGATACGCAGTATTTT; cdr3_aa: CASSWTGTDTQYF
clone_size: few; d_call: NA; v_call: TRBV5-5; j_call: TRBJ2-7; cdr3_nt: TGTGCCAGCAGCTTGGGACCGACCCGGCCAGGGGAGTACTTC; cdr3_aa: CASSLGPTRPGEYF
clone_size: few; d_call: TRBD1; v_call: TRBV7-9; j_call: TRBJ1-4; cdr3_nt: TGTGCCAGCATCGGGGACAGGGGTGACTGGGGTGAAAAACTGTTTTTT; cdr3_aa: CASIGDRGDWGEKLFF